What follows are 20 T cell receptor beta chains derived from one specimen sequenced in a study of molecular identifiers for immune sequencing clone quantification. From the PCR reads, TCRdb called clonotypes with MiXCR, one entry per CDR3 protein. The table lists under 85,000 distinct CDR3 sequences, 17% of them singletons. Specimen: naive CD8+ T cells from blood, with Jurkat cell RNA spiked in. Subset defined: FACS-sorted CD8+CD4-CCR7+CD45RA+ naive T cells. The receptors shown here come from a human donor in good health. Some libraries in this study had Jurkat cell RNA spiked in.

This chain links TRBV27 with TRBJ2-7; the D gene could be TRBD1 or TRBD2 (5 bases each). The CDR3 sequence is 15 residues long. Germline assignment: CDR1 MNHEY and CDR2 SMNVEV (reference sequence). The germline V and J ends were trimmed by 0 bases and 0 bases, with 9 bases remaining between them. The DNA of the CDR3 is TGTGCCAGCAGTTTATCTGGGGGAAGCTCCTACGAGCAGTACTTC. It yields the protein CASSLSGGSSYEQYF.

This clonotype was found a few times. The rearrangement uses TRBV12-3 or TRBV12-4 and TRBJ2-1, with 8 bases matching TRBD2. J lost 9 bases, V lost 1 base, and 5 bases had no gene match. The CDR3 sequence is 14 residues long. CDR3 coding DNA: TGTGCCAGCAGTTTAGGGAGCGGGAGTAGTGAGCAGTTCTTC. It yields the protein CASSLGSGSSEQFF.

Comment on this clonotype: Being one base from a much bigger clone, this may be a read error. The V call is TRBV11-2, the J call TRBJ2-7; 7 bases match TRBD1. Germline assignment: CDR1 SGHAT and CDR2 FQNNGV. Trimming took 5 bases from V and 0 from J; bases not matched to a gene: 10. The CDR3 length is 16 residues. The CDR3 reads CASSPAWDSYSYEQYF. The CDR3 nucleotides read TGTGCCAGCAGCCCAGCGTGGGACAGTTACTCCTACGAGCAGTACTTC.

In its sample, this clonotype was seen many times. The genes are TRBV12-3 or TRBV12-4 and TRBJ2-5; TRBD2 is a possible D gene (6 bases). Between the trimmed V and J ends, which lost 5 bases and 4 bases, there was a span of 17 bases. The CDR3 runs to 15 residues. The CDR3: CASSTPSGEVETQYF. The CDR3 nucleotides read TGTGCCAGCAGTACCCCCTCGGGGGAGGTAGAGACCCAGTACTTC.

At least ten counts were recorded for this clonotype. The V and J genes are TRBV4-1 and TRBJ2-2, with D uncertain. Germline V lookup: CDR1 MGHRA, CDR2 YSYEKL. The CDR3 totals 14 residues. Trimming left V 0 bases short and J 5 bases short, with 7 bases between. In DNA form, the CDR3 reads TGCGCCAGCAGCCAAGAGATGGGGACCGGGGAGCTGTTTTTT. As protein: CASSQEMGTGELFF.

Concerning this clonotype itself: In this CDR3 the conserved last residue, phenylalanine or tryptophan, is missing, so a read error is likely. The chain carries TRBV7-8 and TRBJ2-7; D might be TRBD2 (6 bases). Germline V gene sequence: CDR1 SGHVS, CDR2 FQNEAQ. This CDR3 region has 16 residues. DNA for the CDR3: TGTGCCAGCAGCTTAGCCGTAGCGGCAAGCTCCCACGAGCAGTACCTC. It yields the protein CASSLAVAASSHEQYL.

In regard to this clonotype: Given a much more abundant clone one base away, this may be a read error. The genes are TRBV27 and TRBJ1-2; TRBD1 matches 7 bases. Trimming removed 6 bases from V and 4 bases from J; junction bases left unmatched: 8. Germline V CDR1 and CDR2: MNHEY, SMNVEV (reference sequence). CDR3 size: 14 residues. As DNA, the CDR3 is TGTGCCAGCAGGTCCGGACAGGACTTCTATGGCTACACCTTC. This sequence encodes CASRSGQDFYGYTF.

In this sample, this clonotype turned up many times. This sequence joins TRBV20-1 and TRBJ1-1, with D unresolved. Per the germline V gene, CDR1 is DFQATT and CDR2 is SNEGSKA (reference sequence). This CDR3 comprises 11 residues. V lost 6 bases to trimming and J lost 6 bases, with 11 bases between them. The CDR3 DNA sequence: TGCAGTGCAAAGCGCGGGCCTGAAGCTTTCTTT. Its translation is CSAKRGPEAFF.

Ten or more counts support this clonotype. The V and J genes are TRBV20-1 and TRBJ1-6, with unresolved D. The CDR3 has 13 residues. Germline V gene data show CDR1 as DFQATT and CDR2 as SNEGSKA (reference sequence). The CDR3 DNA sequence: TGCAGGGAAGTGGGAGGTGTGAGTTCACCCCTCCACTTT. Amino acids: CREVGGVSSPLHF.

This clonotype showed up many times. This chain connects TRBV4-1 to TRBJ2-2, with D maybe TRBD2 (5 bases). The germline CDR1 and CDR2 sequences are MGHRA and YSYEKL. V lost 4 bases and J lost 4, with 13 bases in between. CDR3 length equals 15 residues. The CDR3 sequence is CASSLSGIPTGELFF. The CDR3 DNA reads TGCGCCAGCAGCCTCTCCGGGATACCCACCGGGGAGCTGTTTTTT.

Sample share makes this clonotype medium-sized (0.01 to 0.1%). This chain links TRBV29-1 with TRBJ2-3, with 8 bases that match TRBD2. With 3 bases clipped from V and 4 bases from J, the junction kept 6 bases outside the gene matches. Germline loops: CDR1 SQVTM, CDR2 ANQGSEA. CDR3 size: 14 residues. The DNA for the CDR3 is TGCAGCGTTGAGGGACTAGTTTGGGCAGATACGCAGTATTTT. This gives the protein CSVEGLVWADTQYF.

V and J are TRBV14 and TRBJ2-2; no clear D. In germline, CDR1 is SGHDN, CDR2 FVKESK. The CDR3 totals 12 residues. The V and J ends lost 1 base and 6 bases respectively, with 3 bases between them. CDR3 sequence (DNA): TGTGCCAGCAGCCAAGGGGCCGGGGAGCTGTTTTTT. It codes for CASSQGAGELFF. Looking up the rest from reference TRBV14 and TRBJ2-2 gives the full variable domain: EAGVTQFPSHSVIEKGQTVTLRCDPISGHDNLYWYRRVMGKEIKFLLHFVKESKQDESGMPNNRFLAERTGGTYSTLKVQPAELEDSGVYFCASSQGAGELFFGEGSRLTVL.

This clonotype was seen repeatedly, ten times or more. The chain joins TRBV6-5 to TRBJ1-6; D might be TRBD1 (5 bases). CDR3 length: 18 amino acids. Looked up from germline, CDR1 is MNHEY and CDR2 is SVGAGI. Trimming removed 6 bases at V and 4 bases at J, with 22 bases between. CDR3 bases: TGTGCCAGCAGGAGTAAGGACGGTTGGGGCCTTTATAATTCACCCCTCCACTTT. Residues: CASRSKDGWGLYNSPLHF.

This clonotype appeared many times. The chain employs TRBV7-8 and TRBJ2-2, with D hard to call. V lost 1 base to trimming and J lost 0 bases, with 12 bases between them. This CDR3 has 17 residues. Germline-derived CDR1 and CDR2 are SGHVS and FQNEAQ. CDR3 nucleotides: TGTGCCAGCAGCTTAGATCGCAGGTTTCCGAACACCGGGGAGCTGTTTTTT. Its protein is CASSLDRRFPNTGELFF.

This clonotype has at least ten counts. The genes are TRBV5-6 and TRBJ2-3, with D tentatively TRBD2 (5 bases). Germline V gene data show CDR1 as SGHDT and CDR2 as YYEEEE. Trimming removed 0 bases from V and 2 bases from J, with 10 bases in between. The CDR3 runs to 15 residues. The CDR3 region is CASSLDPGITDTQYF. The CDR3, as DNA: TGTGCCAGCAGCTTGGATCCGGGGATCACAGATACGCAGTATTTT.

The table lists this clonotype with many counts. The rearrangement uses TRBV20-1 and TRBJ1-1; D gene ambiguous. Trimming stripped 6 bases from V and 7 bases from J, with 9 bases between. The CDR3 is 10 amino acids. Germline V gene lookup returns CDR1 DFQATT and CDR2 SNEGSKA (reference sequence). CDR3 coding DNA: TGCAGTGCGGGCCGTTTTGAAGCTTTCTTT. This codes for CSAGRFEAFF.

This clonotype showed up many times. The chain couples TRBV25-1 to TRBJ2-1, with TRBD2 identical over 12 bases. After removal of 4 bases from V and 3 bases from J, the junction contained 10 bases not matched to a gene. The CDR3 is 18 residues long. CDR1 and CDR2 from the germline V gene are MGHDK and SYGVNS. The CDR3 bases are TGTGCCAGCAGTGCACTTATTATGGGACTAGCGGGCTACAATGAGCAGTTCTTC. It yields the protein CASSALIMGLAGYNEQFF. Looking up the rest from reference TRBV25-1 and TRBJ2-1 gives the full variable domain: EADIYQTPRYLVIGTGKKITLECSQTMGHDKMYWYQQDPGMELHLIHYSYGVNSTEKGDLSSESTVSRIRTEHFPLTLESARPSHTSQYLCASSALIMGLAGYNEQFFGPGTRLTVL.

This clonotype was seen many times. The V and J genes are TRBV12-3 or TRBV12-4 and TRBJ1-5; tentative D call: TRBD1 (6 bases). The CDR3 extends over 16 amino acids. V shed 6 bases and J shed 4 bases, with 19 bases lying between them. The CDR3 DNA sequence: TGTGCCAGCAGCTATGGACAGCTGGGGTCAAATCAGCCCCAGCATTTT. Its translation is CASSYGQLGSNQPQHF.

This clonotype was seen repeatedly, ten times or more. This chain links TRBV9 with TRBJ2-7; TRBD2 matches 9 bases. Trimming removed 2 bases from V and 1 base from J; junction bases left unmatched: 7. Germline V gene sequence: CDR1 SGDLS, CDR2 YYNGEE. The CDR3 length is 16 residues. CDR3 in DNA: TGTGCCAGCAGCGTTAGCGACGCGGGAGGGTCCTACGAGCAGTACTTC. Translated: CASSVSDAGGSYEQYF.

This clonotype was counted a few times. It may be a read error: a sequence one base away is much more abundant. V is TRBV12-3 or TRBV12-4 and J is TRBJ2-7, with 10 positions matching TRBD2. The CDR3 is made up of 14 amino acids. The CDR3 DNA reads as TGTGCCAGCAGTCCCGGGACTAGCGACTACGAGCAGCACTTC. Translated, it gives CASSPGTSDYEQHF.